These 5 T cell receptor beta chains were all obtained from the same sample, sequenced in a study of human T cells and chemical hapten exposure (dated by TCRdb to the early 2020s). Read against the paper, the sample's time point label means: patch test 2, 6 weeks after DPC sensitization. In light of the paper, this sample's treatment or condition label describes: therapeutic diphenylcyclopropenone sensitization with weekly scalp DPC. Library prep was done by RACE. Sequencing took place on a NextSeq 500. The public reads were run again by TCRdb, first through fastp at Q25 and then through MiXCR, and only productive beta chains were kept. Every distinct CDR3 protein forms one entry, paired with its most common genes and DNA. Here the sample has approximately 87,000 distinct CDR3 sequences; roughly 11% occur a single time. Together, the top ten hold approximately 3.3% of the sample. Here the sequenced sample was whole blood, taken in connection with sensitization to the hapten diphenylcyclopropenone (DPC). The receptor set was obtained from a woman between 35 and 50 years old with alopecia areata. Some clones in this sample may be carry-over from other donors' samples.

This clonotype was seen a handful of times. This rearrangement joins TRBV7-3 to TRBJ1-3; D not resolved. CDR1 and CDR2 (germline): SGHTA, FQGTGA. CDR3 length: 14 residues. Trimming removed 5 bases from V and 0 bases from J, with 8 bases in between. CDR3 amino acids: CASSLQSSGNTIYF. In nucleotides, the CDR3 is TGTGCCAGCAGCCTCCAGAGCTCTGGAAACACCATATATTTT. Using reference TRBV7-3 and TRBJ1-3 for the parts outside the CDR3, the full variable domain is GAGVSQTPSNKVTEKGKYVELRCDPISGHTALYWYRQSLGQGPEFLIYFQGTGAADDSGLPNDRFFAVRPEGSVSTLKIQRTERGDSAVYLCASSLQSSGNTIYFGEGSWLTVV.

The V call is TRBV6-6, the J call TRBJ2-7; D may be TRBD1 (6 bases). The CDR3 spans 12 residues. CDR1 and CDR2 from the germline V gene are MNHNY and SVGAGI (reference sequence). Trimming left V 6 bases short and J 6 bases short, with 12 bases between. CDR3 sequence reads: CASSQDRSEQYF. DNA of the CDR3: TGTGCCAGCAGCCAGGACAGATCCGAGCAGTACTTC.

This clonotype has just a few counts. The chain combines TRBV6-2 or TRBV6-3 with TRBJ1-2; D is uncertain. Deletions cut 5 bases from V and 6 bases from J, with 10 bases between. Germline CDR1 is MNHEY and CDR2 is SVGEGT. The CDR3 extends over 12 amino acids. CDR3 nucleotides: TGTGCCAGCAGTGAAACATGGGATGGCTACACCTTC. It specifies CASSETWDGYTF.

The V call is TRBV5-4, the J call TRBJ1-1; weak D call: TRBD1 (6 bases). Trimming stripped 2 bases from V and 8 bases from J, with 10 bases between. Germline V gene sequence: CDR1 SGHNT, CDR2 YYREEE (reference sequence). The CDR3 loop spans 12 amino acids. This CDR3 reads CASSFGTQEAFF. DNA for the CDR3: TGTGCCAGCAGCTTCGGGACACAAGAAGCTTTCTTT.

This clonotype was detected a few times. The gene calls are TRBV6-2 or TRBV6-3 and TRBJ2-1, with 16 bases that match TRBD2. The CDR3 is 18 residues long. Germline CDR1 and CDR2: MNHEY and SVGEGT. Germline trimming cut 7 bases from V and 9 bases from J; bases unmatched to any gene: 15. In nucleotides, the CDR3 is TGTGCCAGCACCACGCCCGGGACTAGCGGGGGGGCCCTGGGTGAGCAGTTCTTC. It codes for CASTTPGTSGGALGEQFF.